The entry that follows covers one T cell receptor beta chain sequence. Through Arm-PCR of CDR3 regions and iRepertoire HTBI primers, TCR beta libraries were built. Source study methods: Samples revealed roughly 62 TRBV and 14 TRBJ segments. In TCRdb, the multiplex PCR reads were re-called with MiXCR into one record per CDR3 protein. V and J calls and clone size were set by TCRdb, not the authors. There are 600,000 to 850,000 distinct CDR3 sequences in the sample; 30% occur only once, and roughly 40% lies in the top ten. The germline V gene has CDR1 SGHAT and CDR2 FQNNGV. The CDR3 sequence is 13 residues long. Trimming removed 1 base from V and 5 bases from J, with 8 bases in between. This entry comes from a study of regulatory T cells in long-lasting Graves disease. Stated time point: persistent/refractory GD, antithyroid drugs over 5 years with positive TRAb. PBMC-derived RNA was used for the TCR library. The guidelines of the American Thyroid Association were the basis for diagnosing Graves' disease. In this cohort, patients came from an endocrinology department located in Xi'an, China. EDTA tubes received roughly 8.6 milliliters of drawn peripheral blood.

The starting material was peripheral blood mononuclear cells (PBMCs), obtained when the disease was refractory, from a patient treated with antithyroid drugs. The chain is built from TRBV11-2 and TRBJ1-1; D unresolved. The TCR was taken from a female donor with Graves disease. This CDR3 is CASSLGTVTEAFF. The CDR3 DNA is TGTGCCAGCAGCTTAGGAACAGTGACTGAAGCTTTCTTT.